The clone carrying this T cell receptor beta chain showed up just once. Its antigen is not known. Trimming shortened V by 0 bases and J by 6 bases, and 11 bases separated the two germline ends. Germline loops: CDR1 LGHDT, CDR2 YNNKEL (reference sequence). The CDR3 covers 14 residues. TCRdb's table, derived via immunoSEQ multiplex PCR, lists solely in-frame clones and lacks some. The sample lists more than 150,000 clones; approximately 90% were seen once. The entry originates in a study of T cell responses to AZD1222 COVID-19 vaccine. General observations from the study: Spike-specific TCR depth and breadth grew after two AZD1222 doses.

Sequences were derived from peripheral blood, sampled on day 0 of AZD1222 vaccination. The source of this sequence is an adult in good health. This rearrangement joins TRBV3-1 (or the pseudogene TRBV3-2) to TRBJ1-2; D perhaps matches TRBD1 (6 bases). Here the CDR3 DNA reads TGTGCCAGCAGCCAAGAATTCGGGGGGCATGGCTACACCTTC. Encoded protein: CASSQEFGGHGYTF.